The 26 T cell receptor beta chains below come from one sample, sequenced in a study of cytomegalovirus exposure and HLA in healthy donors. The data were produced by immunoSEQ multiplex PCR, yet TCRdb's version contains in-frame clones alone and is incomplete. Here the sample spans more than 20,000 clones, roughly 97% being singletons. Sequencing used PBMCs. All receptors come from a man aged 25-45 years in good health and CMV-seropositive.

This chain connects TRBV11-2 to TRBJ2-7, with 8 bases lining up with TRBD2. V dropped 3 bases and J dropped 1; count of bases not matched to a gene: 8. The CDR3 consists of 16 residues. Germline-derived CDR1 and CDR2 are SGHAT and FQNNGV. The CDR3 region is CASSFNGGGISYEQYF. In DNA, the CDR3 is TGTGCCAGCAGCTTCAACGGGGGGGGGATTTCCTACGAGCAGTACTTC.

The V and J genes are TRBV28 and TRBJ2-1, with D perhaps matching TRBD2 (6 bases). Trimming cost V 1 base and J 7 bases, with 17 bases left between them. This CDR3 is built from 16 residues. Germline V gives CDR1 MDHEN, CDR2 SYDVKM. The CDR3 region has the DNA TGTGCCAGCAGTTTATTCGGGGGTGGCATGGGGAATGAGCAGTTCTTC. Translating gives CASSLFGGGMGNEQFF.

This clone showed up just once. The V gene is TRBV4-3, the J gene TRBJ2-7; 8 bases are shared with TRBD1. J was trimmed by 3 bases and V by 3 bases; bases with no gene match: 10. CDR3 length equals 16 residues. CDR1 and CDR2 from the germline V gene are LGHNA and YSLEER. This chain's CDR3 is CASSQGDRSQIYEQYF. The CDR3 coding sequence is TGCGCCAGCAGCCAGGGGGACAGGAGCCAGATCTACGAGCAGTACTTC.

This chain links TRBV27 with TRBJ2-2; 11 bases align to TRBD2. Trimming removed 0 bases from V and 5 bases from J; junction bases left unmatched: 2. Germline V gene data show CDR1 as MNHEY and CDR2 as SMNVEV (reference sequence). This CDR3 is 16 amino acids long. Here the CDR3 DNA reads TGTGCCAGCAGTTTATCTAGCGGGAGGGGTACCGGGGAGCTGTTTTTT. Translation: CASSLSSGRGTGELFF.

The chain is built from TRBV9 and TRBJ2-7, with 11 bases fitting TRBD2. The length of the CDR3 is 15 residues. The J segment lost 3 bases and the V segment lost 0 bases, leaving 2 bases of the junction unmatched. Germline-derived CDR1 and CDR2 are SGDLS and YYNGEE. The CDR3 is CASSVGTSGHYEQYF. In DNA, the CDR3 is TGTGCCAGCAGCGTAGGGACTAGCGGGCACTACGAGCAGTACTTC.

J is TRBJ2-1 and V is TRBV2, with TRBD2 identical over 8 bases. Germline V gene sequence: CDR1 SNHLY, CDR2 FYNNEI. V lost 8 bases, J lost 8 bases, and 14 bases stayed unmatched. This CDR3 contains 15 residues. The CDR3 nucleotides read TGTGCCAGCGCGGGAGGCACCCTATCCGGGGATGAGCAGTTCTTC. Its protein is CASAGGTLSGDEQFF.

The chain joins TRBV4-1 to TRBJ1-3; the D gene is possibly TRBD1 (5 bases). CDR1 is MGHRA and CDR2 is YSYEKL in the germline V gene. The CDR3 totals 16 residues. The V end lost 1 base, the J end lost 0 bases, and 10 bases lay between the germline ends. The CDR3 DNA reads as TGCGCCAGCAGCCAAGTGTGGGGACTCTCTGGAAACACCATATATTTT. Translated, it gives CASSQVWGLSGNTIYF.

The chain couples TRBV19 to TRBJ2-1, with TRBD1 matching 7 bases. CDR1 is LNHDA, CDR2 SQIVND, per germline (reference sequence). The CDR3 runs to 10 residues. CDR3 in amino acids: CATGYGEQFF. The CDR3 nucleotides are TGTGCGACAGGGTATGGTGAGCAGTTCTTC.

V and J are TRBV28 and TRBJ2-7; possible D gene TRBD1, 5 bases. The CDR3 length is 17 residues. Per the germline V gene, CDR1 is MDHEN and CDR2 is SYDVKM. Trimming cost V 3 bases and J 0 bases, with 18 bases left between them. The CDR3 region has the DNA TGTGCCAGCAGTTTTCCGATGCCCAACAGGCCCTCCTACGAGCAGTACTTC. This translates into CASSFPMPNRPSYEQYF.

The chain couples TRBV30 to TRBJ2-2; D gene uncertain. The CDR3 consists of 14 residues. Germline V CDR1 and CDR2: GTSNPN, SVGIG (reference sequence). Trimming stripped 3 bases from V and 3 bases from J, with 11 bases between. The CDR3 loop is CAWRPGQYTGELFF. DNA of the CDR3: TGTGCCTGGAGGCCTGGCCAGTACACCGGGGAGCTGTTTTTT.

The CDR3 DNA is TGTGCCAGCAGTGACAGGGCAACTAATGAAAAACTGTTTTTT. Translating it yields CASSDRATNEKLFF. The chain has TRBV2 and TRBJ1-4; perhaps TRBD1 as D (5 bases). This CDR3 comprises 14 residues. The ends were cut back, 3 bases at V and 0 bases at J, with 5 bases in the middle. Germline lookup yields CDR1 SNHLY and CDR2 FYNNEI.

This CDR3 reads CASSHTGQSNYGYTF. The CDR3, as DNA: TGTGCCAGCAGCCATACGGGACAGTCTAACTATGGCTACACCTTC. The genes are TRBV14 and TRBJ1-2; 7 nucleotides align to TRBD1. V lost 3 bases to trimming and J lost 0 bases; unmatched junction nucleotides: 4. The CDR3 loop spans 15 amino acids. Germline CDR1 and CDR2: SGHDN and FVKESK. Full variable domain (outside the CDR3, taken from reference TRBV14 and TRBJ1-2): EAGVTQFPSHSVIEKGQTVTLRCDPISGHDNLYWYRRVMGKEIKFLLHFVKESKQDESGMPNNRFLAERTGGTYSTLKVQPAELEDSGVYFCASSHTGQSNYGYTFGSGTRLTVV.

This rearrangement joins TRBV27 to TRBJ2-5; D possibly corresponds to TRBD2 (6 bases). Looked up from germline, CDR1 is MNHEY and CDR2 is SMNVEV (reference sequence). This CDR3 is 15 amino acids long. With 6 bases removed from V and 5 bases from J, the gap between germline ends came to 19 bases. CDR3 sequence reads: CASSPGGRATETQYF. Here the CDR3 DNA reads TGTGCCAGCAGCCCCGGGGGTAGGGCGACGGAGACCCAGTACTTC.

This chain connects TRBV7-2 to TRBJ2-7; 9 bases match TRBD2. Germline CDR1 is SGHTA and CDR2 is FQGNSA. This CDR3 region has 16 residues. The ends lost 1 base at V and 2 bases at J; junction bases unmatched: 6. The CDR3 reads CASSLGGLAGAYEQYF. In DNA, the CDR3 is TGTGCCAGCAGCTTAGGGGGGTTAGCGGGGGCCTACGAGCAGTACTTC.

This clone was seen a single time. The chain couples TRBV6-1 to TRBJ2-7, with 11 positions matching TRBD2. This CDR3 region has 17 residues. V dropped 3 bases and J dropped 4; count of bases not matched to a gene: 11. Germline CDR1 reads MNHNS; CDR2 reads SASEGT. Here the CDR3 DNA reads TGTGCCAGCAGTGAGGGACACCGGACTAGCGGGCCATACGAGCAGTACTTC. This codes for CASSEGHRTSGPYEQYF.

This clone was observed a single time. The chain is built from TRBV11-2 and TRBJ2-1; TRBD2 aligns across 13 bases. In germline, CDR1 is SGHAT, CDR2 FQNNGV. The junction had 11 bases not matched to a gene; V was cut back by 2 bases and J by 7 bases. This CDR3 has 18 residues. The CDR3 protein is CASSLNRLAGGGWNEQFF. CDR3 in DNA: TGTGCCAGCAGCTTAAATCGACTAGCGGGAGGAGGTTGGAATGAGCAGTTCTTC.

CDR3 sequence (DNA): TGTGCCAGCAGATACAGGATGAACACTGAAGCTTTCTTT. Residues: CASRYRMNTEAFF. V gene TRBV2 combines with J gene TRBJ1-1, with a possible D match to TRBD1 (5 bases). V was shortened by 6 bases and J by 0 bases, with 8 bases between the two germline ends. The CDR3 length is 13 residues. The germline V gene has CDR1 SNHLY and CDR2 FYNNEI.

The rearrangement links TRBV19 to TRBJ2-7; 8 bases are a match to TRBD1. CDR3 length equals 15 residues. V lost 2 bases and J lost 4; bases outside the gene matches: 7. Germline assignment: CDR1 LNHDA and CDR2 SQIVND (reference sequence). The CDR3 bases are TGTGCCAGTAGTATATCGGGACAGGCTACGTACGAGCAGTACTTC. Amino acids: CASSISGQATYEQYF. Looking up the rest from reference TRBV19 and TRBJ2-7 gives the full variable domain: DGGITQSPKYLFRKEGQNVTLSCEQNLNHDAMYWYRQDPGQGLRLIYYSQIVNDFQKGDIAEGYSVSREKKESFPLTVTSAQKNPTAFYLCASSISGQATYEQYFGPGTRLTVT.

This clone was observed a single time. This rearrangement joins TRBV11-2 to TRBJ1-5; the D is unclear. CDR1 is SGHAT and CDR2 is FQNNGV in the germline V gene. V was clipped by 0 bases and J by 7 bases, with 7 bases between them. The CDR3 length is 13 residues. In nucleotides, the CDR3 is TGTGCCAGCAGCTTAGAGGTTAGCCAGCCCCAGCATTTT. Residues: CASSLEVSQPQHF.

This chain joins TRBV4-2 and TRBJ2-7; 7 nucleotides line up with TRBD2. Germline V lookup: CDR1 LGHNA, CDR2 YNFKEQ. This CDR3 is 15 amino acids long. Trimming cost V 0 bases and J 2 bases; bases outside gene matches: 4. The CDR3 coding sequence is TGTGCCAGCAGCCAAGAGGTGGCGGGAGCCTACGAGCAGTACTTC. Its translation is CASSQEVAGAYEQYF.

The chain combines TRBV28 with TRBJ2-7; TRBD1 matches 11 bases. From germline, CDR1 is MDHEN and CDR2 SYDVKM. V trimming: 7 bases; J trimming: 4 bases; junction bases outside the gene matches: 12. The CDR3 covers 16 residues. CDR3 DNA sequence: TGTGCCAGCACCACTAACGGAGGGACAGGGGGGTACGAGCAGTACTTC. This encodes CASTTNGGTGGYEQYF.

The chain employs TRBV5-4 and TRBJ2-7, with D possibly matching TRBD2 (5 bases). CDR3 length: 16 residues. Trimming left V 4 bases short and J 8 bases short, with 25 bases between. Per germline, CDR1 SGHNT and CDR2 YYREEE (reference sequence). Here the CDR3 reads CASSPKHPGNYDQQYF. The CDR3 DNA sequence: TGTGCCAGCAGCCCAAAACACCCGGGAAACTACGACCAGCAGTACTTC.

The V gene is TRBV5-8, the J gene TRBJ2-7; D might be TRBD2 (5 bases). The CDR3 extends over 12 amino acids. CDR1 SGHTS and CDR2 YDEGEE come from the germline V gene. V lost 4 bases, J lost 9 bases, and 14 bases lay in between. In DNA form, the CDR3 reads TGTGCCAGCAGCCGGACCCGTGCGGGGCAGTACTTC. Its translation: CASSRTRAGQYF.

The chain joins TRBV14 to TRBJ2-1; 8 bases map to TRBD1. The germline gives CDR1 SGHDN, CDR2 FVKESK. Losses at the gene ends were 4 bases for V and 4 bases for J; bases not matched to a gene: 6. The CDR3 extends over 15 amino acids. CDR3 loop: CASSPRQGIYNEQFF. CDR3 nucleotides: TGTGCCAGCAGCCCAAGACAGGGGATTTACAATGAGCAGTTCTTC. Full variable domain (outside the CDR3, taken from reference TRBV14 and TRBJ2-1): EAGVTQFPSHSVIEKGQTVTLRCDPISGHDNLYWYRRVMGKEIKFLLHFVKESKQDESGMPNNRFLAERTGGTYSTLKVQPAELEDSGVYFCASSPRQGIYNEQFFGPGTRLTVL.

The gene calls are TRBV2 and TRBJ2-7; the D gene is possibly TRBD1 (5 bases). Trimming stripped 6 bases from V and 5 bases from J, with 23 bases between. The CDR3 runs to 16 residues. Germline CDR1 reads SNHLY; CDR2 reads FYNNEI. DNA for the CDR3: TGTGCCAGCAGGGAGACAGCCGCGAGTTTGTTGGACGAGCAGTACTTC. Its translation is CASRETAASLLDEQYF. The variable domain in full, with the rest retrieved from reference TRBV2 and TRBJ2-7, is EPEVTQTPSHQVTQMGQEVILRCVPISNHLYFYWYRQILGQKVEFLVSFYNNEISEKSEIFDDQFSVERPDGSNFTLKIRSTKLEDSAMYFCASRETAASLLDEQYFGPGTRLTVT.

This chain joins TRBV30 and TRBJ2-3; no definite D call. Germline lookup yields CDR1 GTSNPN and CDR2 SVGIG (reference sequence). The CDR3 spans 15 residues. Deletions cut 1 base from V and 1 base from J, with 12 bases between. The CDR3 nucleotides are TGTGCCTGGAGTGGCGGCCGCCGAGGCACAGATACGCAGTATTTT. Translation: CAWSGGRRGTDTQYF. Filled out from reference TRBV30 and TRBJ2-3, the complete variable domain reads SQTIHQWPATLVQPVGSPLSLECTVEGTSNPNLYWYRQAAGRGLQLLFYSVGIGQISSEVPQNLSASRPQDRQFILSSKKLLLSDSGFYLCAWSGGRRGTDTQYFGPGTRLTVL.